What follows describes a single T cell receptor beta chain. Its antigen remains undetermined. Per-base qualities were not stored, and no clone one base away is much larger. Genomic DNA was isolated from the sorted cells so that the TCRbeta CDR3 region could be sequenced. The immunoSEQ Assay was used for sequencing of TCRbeta CDR3 regions. TCRdb's version of the immuneACCESS table is confined to in-frame rearrangements and falls short of the full clone set. An unresolved V gene accounts for under half of the shortfall where checked; the remainder is of unknown origin. Counted in this sample were 55,000 to 70,000 clones; about 82% of them appeared once. The ten largest make up 3.5% to 4% of the sample. The sample originates from a study of OX40 agonist ivuxolimab in advanced cancers. About the investigation overall: Ivuxolimab was a fully human IgG2 agonistic monoclonal antibody targeting the costimulatory receptor OX40 (CD134). Of the 50 to 55 patients in dose escalation, 19 had hepatocellular carcinoma, some 15 had melanoma, 9 had renal cell carcinoma and 9 had head and neck cancer. In the dose-escalation cohort, 82.7% of patients were male, and the mean age was approximately 60 years, with a range of about 20 to 90. Partial responses occurred in three dose-escalation patients: two with cutaneous melanoma and one with hepatocellular carcinoma. The purpose of peripheral TCRbeta sequencing was to test whether ivuxolimab changed TCR sequence diversity and led to clonal T-cell expansion. The paper covers the monotherapy dose-escalation part of the phase I ivuxolimab trial, which included N of about 56 patients. Prior anti-PD-1, anti-PD-L1 or anti-CTLA-4 therapy was permitted, and 40% of dose-escalation patients had received checkpoint inhibitors. Intravenous ivuxolimab was administered to patients every 2 weeks at six dose levels: 0.01, 0.1, 0.3, 1.5, 3 and 10 mg/kg.

The full study reports these points: The antigen specificity of the peripheral T cells that underwent clonal expansion was not determined. Low levels of normalized T-cell clonal expansion were also seen in some nonresponding patients. On average, CD8+ T cells showed more expanded clones than CD4+ T cells after ivuxolimab. In partial responders in the 0.1-3.0 mg/kg groups, normalized peripheral clonal expansion was found to be among the lowest, especially among CD8+ T cells. At doses of 0.1 to 3.0 mg/kg, clonal expansion of both CD4+ and CD8+ blood T cells was observed from baseline to week 6.

Patients with a history of autoimmune disease or receiving systemic immunosuppression were excluded from the trial. Peripheral blood for TCR sequencing was collected from all dose cohorts at baseline, on cycle 4 day 1, and on cycle 7 day 1. Samples were obtained from an open-label, multicenter, first-in-human phase I dose-escalation trial of ivuxolimab. Adults with locally advanced or metastatic melanoma, renal cell carcinoma, hepatocellular carcinoma or head and neck squamous cell carcinoma were enrolled in the trial. CD4+ and CD8+ T cells were sorted separately from peripheral blood before TCR sequencing. V and J are truncated by 4 bases and 6 bases respectively, leaving an intervening sequence of 10 bases. Reading from cysteine to phenylalanine, the CDR3 counts 13 amino acids. The sequence is cut down to CDR3 DNA, 39 bases in frame from base 1. CDR1 and CDR2 are drawn from the germline V gene (reference sequence): SEHNR, FQNEAQ.

The sequenced sample was CD4+ or CD8+ T cells sorted from blood, obtained in a trial of the OX40 agonist ivuxolimab. The sequence links TRBV7-9 to TRBJ2-1; the D gene is unclear. The clonotype was recovered from an adult with an advanced solid tumor such as melanoma, head and neck, liver or kidney cancer. The CDR3: CASSSSLFNEQFF. The DNA reads TGTGCCAGCAGCTCGTCCCTCTTCAATGAGCAGTTCTTC.